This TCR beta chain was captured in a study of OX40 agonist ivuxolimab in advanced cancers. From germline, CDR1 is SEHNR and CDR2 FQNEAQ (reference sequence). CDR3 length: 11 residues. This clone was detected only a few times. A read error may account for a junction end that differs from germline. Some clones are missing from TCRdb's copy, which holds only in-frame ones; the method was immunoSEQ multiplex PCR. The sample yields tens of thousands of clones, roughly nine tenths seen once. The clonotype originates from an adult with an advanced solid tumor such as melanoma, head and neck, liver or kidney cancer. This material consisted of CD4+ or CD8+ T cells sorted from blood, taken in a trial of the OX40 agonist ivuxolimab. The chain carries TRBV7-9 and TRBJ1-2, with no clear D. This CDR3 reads CASGLGLSYTF. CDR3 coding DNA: TGTGCCAGCGGCTTAGGGCTGTCGTACACCTTC. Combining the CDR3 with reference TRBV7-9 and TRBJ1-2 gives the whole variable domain DTGVSQNPRHKITKRGQNVTFRCDPISEHNRLYWYRQTLGQGPEFLTYFQNEAQLEKSRLLSDRFSAERPKGSFSTLEIQRTEQGDSAMYLCASGLGLSYTFGSGTRLTVV.